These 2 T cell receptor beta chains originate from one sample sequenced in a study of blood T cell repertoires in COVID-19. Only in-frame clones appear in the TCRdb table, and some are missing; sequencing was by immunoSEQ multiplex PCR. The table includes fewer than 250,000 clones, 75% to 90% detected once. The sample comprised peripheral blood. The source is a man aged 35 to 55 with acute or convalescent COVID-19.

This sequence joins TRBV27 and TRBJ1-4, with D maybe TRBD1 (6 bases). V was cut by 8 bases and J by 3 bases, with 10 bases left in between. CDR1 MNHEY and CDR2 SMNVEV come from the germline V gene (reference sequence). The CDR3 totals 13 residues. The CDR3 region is CASQGLANEKLFF. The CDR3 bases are TGTGCCAGCCAGGGGCTCGCTAATGAAAAACTGTTTTTT. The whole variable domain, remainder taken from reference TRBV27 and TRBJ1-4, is EAQVTQNPRYLITVTGKKLTVTCSQNMNHEYMSWYRQDPGLGLRQIYYSMNVEVTDKGDVPEGYKVSRKEKRNFPLILESPSPNQTSLYFCASQGLANEKLFFGSGTQLSVL.

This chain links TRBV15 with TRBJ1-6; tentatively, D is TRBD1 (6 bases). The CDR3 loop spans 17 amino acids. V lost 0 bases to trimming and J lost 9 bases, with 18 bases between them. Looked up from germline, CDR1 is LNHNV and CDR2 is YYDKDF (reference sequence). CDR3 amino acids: CATSRDRPSGGGSPLHF. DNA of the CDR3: TGTGCCACCAGCAGAGATCGACCTTCTGGGGGCGGTTCACCCCTCCACTTT. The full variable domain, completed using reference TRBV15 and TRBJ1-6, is DAMVIQNPRYQVTQFGKPVTLSCSQTLNHNVMYWYQQKSSQAPKLLFHYYDKDFNNEADTPDNFQSRRPNTSFCFLDIRSPGLGDTAMYLCATSRDRPSGGGSPLHFGNGTRLTVT.